Following are 24 T cell receptor beta chains from one sample sequenced in a study of beta chain features in type 1 diabetes. The sequenced template was cDNA made from the entire isolated RNA. TCRdb's table, derived via immunoSEQ multiplex PCR, lists solely in-frame clones and lacks some. Seen here are tens of thousands of clones, roughly 31% observed once, and the top ten hold roughly 0.45%. The sample consisted of stem cell memory CD4+ T cells from blood. The receptors were sampled from a woman younger than 30 in good health.

The V and J genes are TRBV5-1 and TRBJ2-2; TRBD1 matches 7 bases. The CDR3 spans 16 residues. CDR1 and CDR2 (germline): SGHRS, YFSETQ. Trimming took 5 bases from V and 0 from J; bases not matched to a gene: 7. CDR3 residues: CASRPTGQSNTGELFF. CDR3 coding DNA: TGCGCCAGCAGGCCCACGGGACAGTCGAACACCGGGGAGCTGTTTTTT.

In its sample, this clone was seen a few times. The genes are TRBV27 and TRBJ2-5; 7 nucleotides match TRBD2. CDR3 size: 15 residues. The V segment lost 2 bases and the J segment 5 bases; nucleotides outside the gene matches: 8. Germline V CDR1 and CDR2: MNHEY, SMNVEV (reference sequence). CDR3: CASSLGLAARETQYF. The CDR3, as DNA: TGTGCCAGCAGTTTAGGGCTAGCGGCTCGTGAGACCCAGTACTTC.

V gene TRBV5-1 combines with J gene TRBJ2-1; 8 bases are shared with TRBD1. The germline V gene encodes CDR1 SGHRS and CDR2 YFSETQ. Trimming cost V 2 bases and J 6 bases; bases outside gene matches: 1. The CDR3 has 13 residues. The CDR3 spells CASSFGQGNEQFF. DNA of the CDR3: TGCGCCAGCAGCTTTGGACAGGGCAATGAGCAGTTCTTC.

This clone was detected only a few times. The chain joins TRBV29-1 to TRBJ1-5; no clear D. This CDR3 is 14 amino acids long. The germline V gene encodes CDR1 SQVTM and CDR2 ANQGSEA. The V end lost 4 bases, the J end lost 2 bases, and 12 bases lay between the germline ends. The DNA of the CDR3 is TGCAGCGTTGCCCCCGGGAATGGCAATCAGCCCCAGCATTTT. Residues: CSVAPGNGNQPQHF.

This clone has only a few counts. The V gene is TRBV27, the J gene TRBJ1-1; 9 bases are a match to TRBD1. The CDR3 runs 15 residues. V lost 5 bases to trimming and J lost 0 bases; unmatched junction nucleotides: 4. CDR1 and CDR2 from the germline V gene are MNHEY and SMNVEV (reference sequence). The CDR3, as DNA: TGTGCCAGCAGTCTGACAGGGGGTGTGAACACTGAAGCTTTCTTT. This translates into CASSLTGGVNTEAFF.

The V call is TRBV5-1, the J call TRBJ2-3, with 9 positions matching TRBD2. CDR3 length equals 17 residues. CDR1 is SGHRS, CDR2 YFSETQ, per germline. V dropped 6 bases and J dropped 4; count of bases not matched to a gene: 15. Here the CDR3 DNA reads TGCGCCAGCACCGTGAAGGGCGGGGGGGCCGGAGCAGATACGCAGTATTTT. It is translated as CASTVKGGGAGADTQYF.

CDR3 amino acids: CASSLTQLGELFF. The CDR3 DNA is TGTGCCAGCAGCTTGACACAGCTCGGGGAGCTGTTTTTT. V gene TRBV7-2 combines with J gene TRBJ2-2; the D is unclear. Germline V gene lookup returns CDR1 SGHTA and CDR2 FQGNSA. Trimming shortened V by 3 bases and J by 7 bases, and 9 bases separated the two germline ends. This CDR3 region has 13 residues.

This clone was observed a few times. This chain joins TRBV2 and TRBJ1-2, with D perhaps matching TRBD1 (5 bases). This CDR3 has 11 amino acids. With 11 bases removed from V and 2 bases from J, the gap between germline ends came to 9 bases. Looked up from germline, CDR1 is SNHLY and CDR2 is FYNNEI. For the CDR3, the DNA is TGTGCCTCGGGGGGGAACTATGGCTACACCTTC. Translating it yields CASGGNYGYTF.

Note on this clone: The sample has other DNA sequences that encode this CDR3 too. This chain links TRBV7-6 with TRBJ2-3, with no clear D. Deletions cut 2 bases from V and 4 bases from J, with 4 bases between. Germline values: CDR1 SGHVS, CDR2 FNYEAQ. The length of the CDR3 is 12 residues. The CDR3 reads CASSLSSDTQYF. In DNA form, the CDR3 reads TGTGCCAGCAGCTTAAGCTCAGATACGCAGTATTTT. Complete variable domain (other parts from reference TRBV7-6 and TRBJ2-3): GAGVSQSPRYKVTKRGQDVALRCDPISGHVSLYWYRQALGQGPEFLTYFNYEAQQDKSGLPNDRFSAERPEGSISTLTIQRTEQRDSAMYRCASSLSSDTQYFGPGTRLTVL.

The V gene is TRBV5-1, the J gene TRBJ1-5; a possible D gene is TRBD1 (6 bases). Trimming shortened V by 4 bases and J by 6 bases, and 14 bases separated the two germline ends. This CDR3 is 14 amino acids long. The germline V gene has CDR1 SGHRS and CDR2 YFSETQ. CDR3 in amino acids: CASSPGGIGQPQHF. As DNA, the CDR3 is TGCGCCAGCAGCCCGGGGGGCATCGGTCAGCCCCAGCATTTT.

This chain links TRBV6-5 with TRBJ1-6, with D maybe TRBD1 (5 bases). CDR1 and CDR2 (germline): MNHEY, SVGAGI. The CDR3 is 16 residues long. Trimming cost V 0 bases and J 7 bases, with 13 bases left between them. The CDR3 nucleotides read TGTGCCAGCAGTTACTCACCAGGGCTGGGGAATTCACCCCTCCACTTT. Translated: CASSYSPGLGNSPLHF.

DNA of the CDR3: TGTGCCAGCAGCTCCACAGGGAATTCACCCCTCCACTTT. Translation: CASSSTGNSPLHF. This chain joins TRBV7-2 and TRBJ1-6, with TRBD1 as a possible D gene (6 bases). The CDR3 is made up of 13 amino acids. CDR1 SGHTA and CDR2 FQGNSA come from the germline V gene. Trimming shortened V by 4 bases and J by 7 bases, and 8 bases separated the two germline ends.

The rearrangement links TRBV5-1 to TRBJ2-5; TRBD1 is a possible D gene (5 bases). Trimming left V 2 bases short and J 1 base short, with 15 bases between. The CDR3 has 16 residues. Germline V gene sequence: CDR1 SGHRS, CDR2 YFSETQ. CDR3 nucleotide sequence: TGCGCCAGCAGCTTTAACCCAACAGGTTTCCAAGAGACCCAGTACTTC. It encodes CASSFNPTGFQETQYF. The full variable domain, with the rest looked up from reference TRBV5-1 and TRBJ2-5, is KAGVTQTPRYLIKTRGQQVTLSCSPISGHRSVSWYQQTPGQGLQFLFEYFSETQRNKGNFPGRFSGRQFSNSRSEMNVSTLELGDSALYLCASSFNPTGFQETQYFGPGTRLLVL.

This clone was seen more than once but under ten times. V usage is TRBV4-1 and J usage is TRBJ2-2, with TRBD2 matching 9 bases. V dropped 4 bases and J dropped 2; count of bases not matched to a gene: 5. Germline assignment: CDR1 MGHRA and CDR2 YSYEKL. The CDR3 runs 16 residues. CDR3 amino acids: CASSLVAGVNTGELFF. The CDR3 DNA follows: TGCGCCAGCAGCCTAGTAGCGGGGGTTAACACCGGGGAGCTGTTTTTT.

This clone was observed a few times. The chain is built from TRBV7-9 and TRBJ2-7; 11 bases line up with TRBD1. There are 14 residues in the CDR3. V shed 3 bases and J 3 bases; nucleotides not matched to a gene: 1. Germline-derived CDR1 and CDR2 are SEHNR and FQNEAQ (reference sequence). DNA for the CDR3: TGTGCCAGCAGCTTCGGGACAGGGGGCTACGAGCAGTACTTC. This encodes CASSFGTGGYEQYF.

The chain recombines TRBV18 with TRBJ1-2; TRBD1 aligns across 12 bases. V was pared by 1 base and J by 6 bases, with 3 bases of the junction left unmatched. This CDR3 spans 15 amino acids. The germline V gene has CDR1 KGHSH and CDR2 LQKENI. The CDR3: CASSPQGDRGHGYTF. The CDR3 DNA sequence: TGTGCCAGCTCACCACAGGGGGACAGGGGGCATGGCTACACCTTC.

This clone turned up a few times. The chain carries TRBV7-2 and TRBJ2-3, with 9 bases that match TRBD2. This CDR3 has 16 residues. Germline V lookup: CDR1 SGHTA, CDR2 FQGNSA. V was pared by 2 bases and J by 4 bases, with 7 bases of the junction left unmatched. The CDR3: CASSLRLSGGADTQYF. DNA for the CDR3: TGTGCCAGCAGCTTAAGGCTTAGCGGGGGAGCAGATACGCAGTATTTT.

The chain links TRBV4-1 to TRBJ2-1; 7 bases agree with TRBD2. The CDR3 length is 18 residues. Germline loops: CDR1 MGHRA, CDR2 YSYEKL. Trimming removed 5 bases from V and 1 base from J; junction bases left unmatched: 14. The CDR3 here is CASSNGGVGLKSYNEQFF. CDR3 bases: TGCGCCAGCAGCAATGGGGGGGTCGGGCTTAAGTCCTACAATGAGCAGTTCTTC.

This clone was counted only a few times. The rearrangement links TRBV13 to TRBJ2-7; TRBD2 agrees at 9 bases. With 4 bases clipped from V and 2 bases from J, the junction kept 6 bases outside the gene matches. CDR3 length: 15 amino acids. CDR1 is PRHDT, CDR2 FYEKMQ, per germline (reference sequence). CDR3: CASSSRGGGTYEQYF. The CDR3 coding sequence is TGTGCCAGCAGCTCCCGCGGGGGGGGAACCTACGAGCAGTACTTC. Full variable domain (missing parts from reference TRBV13 and TRBJ2-7): AAGVIQSPRHLIKEKRETATLKCYPIPRHDTVYWYQQGPGQDPQFLISFYEKMQSDKGSIPDRFSAQQFSDYHSELNMSSLELGDSALYFCASSSRGGGTYEQYFGPGTRLTVT.

The sample holds a few counts of this clone. CDR3 bases: TGTGCCAGTTCCTCCGTAGGGGGCTACGAGCAGTACTTC. It encodes CASSSVGGYEQYF. V and J are TRBV18 and TRBJ2-7; weak D call: TRBD1 (6 bases). The CDR3 has 13 amino acids. Trimming removed 9 bases from V and 3 bases from J, with 15 bases in between. Germline loops: CDR1 KGHSH, CDR2 LQKENI. The whole variable domain, remainder taken from reference TRBV18 and TRBJ2-7, is NAGVMQNPRHLVRRRGQEARLRCSPMKGHSHVYWYRQLPEEGLKFMVYLQKENIIDESGMPKERFSAEFPKEGPSILRIQQVVRGDSAAYFCASSSVGGYEQYFGPGTRLTVT.

This clone was detected only a few times. V usage is TRBV10-3 and J usage is TRBJ2-1; D is perhaps TRBD2 (5 bases). This CDR3 spans 14 amino acids. V lost 4 bases to trimming and J lost 9 bases, with 16 bases between them. Germline values: CDR1 ENHRY, CDR2 SYGVKD. DNA for the CDR3: TGTGCCATCAGTGTGGGGAGTCCAGGAGGTGAGCAGTTCTTC. It yields the protein CAISVGSPGGEQFF.

J is TRBJ2-5 and V is TRBV21-1; the table's D call, TRBD2, was not checked against the DNA. TRBV21-1 is termed a pseudogene. This CDR3 has 15 amino acids. The CDR3 reads CASSKDPYGGGTQYF. CDR3 bases: TGTGCCAGCAGCAAAGATCCATACGGGGGTGGGACCCAGTACTTC.

Note on this clone: Within the sample, other DNA sequences also encode this same CDR3. This chain connects TRBV4-1 to TRBJ1-2; no firm D call. The CDR3 totals 12 residues. V was trimmed by 0 bases and J by 5 bases, leaving 4 bases between them. The V gene's germline CDR1 is MGHRA and CDR2 YSYEKL. The CDR3 protein is CASSQDRYGYTF. CDR3 DNA sequence: TGCGCCAGCAGCCAAGACCGTTATGGCTACACCTTC.

This clone was seen a few times. The chain employs TRBV5-1 and TRBJ2-1; 9 bases are a match to TRBD1. The length of the CDR3 is 16 residues. With V trimmed by 5 bases and J by 3 bases, 9 bases remained unmatched. Germline-derived CDR1 and CDR2 are SGHRS and YFSETQ. CDR3 region: CASSLQPGQGYNEQFF. DNA of the CDR3: TGCGCCAGCAGTTTGCAGCCGGGACAGGGCTACAATGAGCAGTTCTTC.